This T cell receptor (beta chain) is drawn from a study of T-cell memory formation after mild COVID-19. From the 5' RACE reads, TCRdb called clonotypes with MiXCR, one entry per CDR3 protein. The sample lists 170,000 or so distinct CDR3 sequences, around a third seen once, with around 12% in the top ten. This clonotype was detected only a few times. Its matching antigen is unknown. In germline, CDR1 is KGHSH, CDR2 LQKENI. Deletions cut 3 bases from V and 5 bases from J, with 14 bases between. The CDR3 sequence is 15 residues long. Points from the study as a whole: Whether day 37 second-wave clones are SARS-CoV-2-specific was not confirmed. The study found contracting CD4+ clones mainly in CM and EM and contracting CD8+ clones in EMRA. Clones that contracted from day 15 to 85 were balanced CD4/CD8, while later expanders leaned CD4+.

The chain uses TRBV18 and TRBJ2-1, with a weak D call TRBD2 (7 bases). The sample taken for sequencing was PBMCs or a T cell subset sorted from them (not recorded which). This clonotype was obtained from an adult woman who had mild COVID-19 (a few samples of this study predate the infection). Cell type and time point are not known. DNA of the CDR3: TGTGCCAGCTCACCGTCGCAGGGGAGGGACAATGAGCAGTTCTTC. Amino acids: CASSPSQGRDNEQFF.